A selection of T cell receptor beta chains follows, all from one sample in a study of cytotoxic CD8 clonotypes in ibrutinib-treated CLL. Clones were sequenced by immunoSEQ multiplex PCR, and TCRdb holds only the in-frame ones, with some missing. The sample records approximately 42,000 clones, roughly two thirds being singletons. Sequenced here: PBMCs, sampled after 12 months of ibrutinib treatment. The source is a human donor with chronic lymphocytic leukemia. The CDR3 runs from the conserved cysteine through the conserved F or W. The order of the fields is J gene, clone size, V gene, D gene, CDR3 DNA, CDR3 protein. The D gene is left open where the match is weak. Some rows have no size entry. The others give once, few or many, or a class for an expanded clone.

>TRBJ2-5|-|TRBV7-8|-
TGTGCCAGCAGCTTAAATACAGGGACTTATCAAGAGACCCAGTACTTC
CASSLNTGTYQETQYF
>TRBJ2-7|-|TRBV19|TRBD2
TGTGCCAGTAGCTCTACTAGCGGGAGGCCATTCGACTACGAGCAGTACTTC
CASSSTSGRPFDYEQYF
>TRBJ1-4|-|TRBV30|-
TGTGCCTGGGGAAAAGCCCGGACTCCTGTGGGTGAAAAACTGTTTTTT
CAWGKARTPVGEKLFF
>TRBJ1-3|-|TRBV18|TRBD1
TGTGCCAGCTCCCAAGGGGGCAGCCCTGGAAACACCATATATTTT
CASSQGGSPGNTIYF
>TRBJ2-7|-|TRBV30|TRBD2
TGTGCCTGGAGTCCTCCGCCCCGACTAGCGGTGACCTACGAGCAGTACTTC
CAWSPPPRLAVTYEQYF
>TRBJ1-6|-|TRBV7-2|-
TGTGCCAGCAGCCCTCGAGGGAATTCACCCCTCCACTTT
CASSPRGNSPLHF
>TRBJ2-7|-|TRBV7-6|-
TGTGCCAGCAGCTCCCAGGCCCAGTTACATCTAGCCGTGAGCTCCTACGAGCAGTACTTC
CASSSQAQLHLAVSSYEQYF
>TRBJ2-5|-|TRBV19|-
TGTGCCAGTAGGGACGGACGAACCCAGTACTTC
CASRDGRTQYF
>TRBJ1-1|-|TRBV14|-
TGTGCCAGCAGCCCACGGACCGGGTGGGACACTGAAGCTTTCTTT
CASSPRTGWDTEAFF
>TRBJ2-7|-|TRBV11-2|-
TGTGCCAGCAGCTTAGGCACAGGCTCCTACGAGCAGTACTTC
CASSLGTGSYEQYF
>TRBJ1-4|few|TRBV6-1|TRBD1
TGTGCCAGCGCGGCCCCCGGGACAGCTGAAAAACTGTTTTTT
CASAAPGTAEKLFF
>TRBJ2-7|-|TRBV7-2|TRBD2
TGTGCCAGCAGCCCAGGGAGGGCCCTCTTCTACGAGCAGTACTTC
CASSPGRALFYEQYF
>TRBJ2-1|-|TRBV11-2|-
TGTGCCAGCAGCTTAGATACCTACTTAACCTACAATGAGCAGTTCTTC
CASSLDTYLTYNEQFF
>TRBJ2-7|once|TRBV30|-
TGTGCCTGGAGTCCAGGGATCAACTACGAGCAGTACTTC
CAWSPGINYEQYF
>TRBJ1-5|-|TRBV18|TRBD1
TGTGCCAGCTCACCACGGGACAGGGTGAGCAATCAGCCCCAGCATTTT
CASSPRDRVSNQPQHF
>TRBJ1-3|-|TRBV5-6|-
TGTGCCAGCAGCTTAAGGCGAGGTCGAAACACCATATATTTT
CASSLRRGRNTIYF
>TRBJ1-5|-|TRBV14|-
TGTGCCAGCAGCTTGGACAACTATCAGCCCCAGCATTTT
CASSLDNYQPQHF
>TRBJ2-5|-|TRBV29-1|TRBD2
TGCAGCGTGGGAGGGGTGGGTCAGGGTGGAGGTACCCAGTACTTC
CSVGGVGQGGGTQYF
>TRBJ1-4|-|TRBV6-5|TRBD1
TGTGCCAGCAGAAAACAGGGGATGTCTAATGAAAAACTGTTTTTT
CASRKQGMSNEKLFF
>TRBJ1-3|-|TRBV7-6|TRBD1
TGTGCCAGCAGCGGTCGTATGCGAGACAGGGGAGTAGGTGGAAACACCATATATTTT
CASSGRMRDRGVGGNTIYF
>TRBJ2-5|-|TRBV9|-
TGTGCCAGCAGCGTAGGGGTTTCGGTGGGGTTACAAGAGACCCAGTACTTC
CASSVGVSVGLQETQYF
>TRBJ2-7|-|TRBV7-9|TRBD2
TGTGCCAGCAGCCGAGGGACTAGCGGACTAACCTACGAGCAGTACTTC
CASSRGTSGLTYEQYF
>TRBJ2-5|-|TRBV6-6|-
TGTGCCAGCATGAGGGTCCAAGAGACCCAGTACTTC
CASMRVQETQYF
>TRBJ1-3|-|TRBV7-9|-
TGTGCCACCCCCTCTGGAAACACCATATATTTT
CATPSGNTIYF
>TRBJ2-7|-|TRBV14|-
TGTGCCAGCAGCCTCCTTGGGGGTTTCGACGAGCAGTACTTC
CASSLLGGFDEQYF
>TRBJ1-1|few|TRBV19|-
TGTGCCAGTAGGTTAGACACCTTGGGCACTGAAGCTTTCTTT
CASRLDTLGTEAFF
>TRBJ2-1|once|TRBV4-1|-
TGCGCCAGCAGCCTCGGACTTACTTCCTACAATGAGCAGTTCTTC
CASSLGLTSYNEQFF
>TRBJ2-2|-|TRBV7-2|-
TGTGCCAGCAGCTTCCGGACTCAGAACACCGGGGAGCTGTTTTTT
CASSFRTQNTGELFF
>TRBJ1-1|few|TRBV18|-
TGTGCCAGCTCACCACCTCGGTCAGGGGTGATCGACACTGAAGCTTTCTTT
CASSPPRSGVIDTEAFF
>TRBJ2-1|-|TRBV5-1|TRBD1
TGCGCCAGCAGCTTAGGACAGGGCTACAATGAGCAGTTCTTC
CASSLGQGYNEQFF
>TRBJ2-7|-|TRBV11-2|TRBD2
TGTGCCAGCAGCCAATGGCTAGCGGGAGACGGGTACGAGCAGTACTTC
CASSQWLAGDGYEQYF
>TRBJ2-2|once|TRBV2|-
TGTGCCACCCAGGGGGGAACCACAAGTTCCGGGGAGCTGTTTTTT
CATQGGTTSSGELFF
>TRBJ2-5|-|TRBV25-1|-
TGTGCCAGCAGTGAATTCCAGGGTCTATACGGGACCCAGTACTTC
CASSEFQGLYGTQYF